Shown below are 2 T cell receptor beta chains from a single sample sequenced in a study of radiation and T cells in renal cell carcinoma. Time point here: blood 4 weeks post-SBRT, at nephrectomy. Treatment specified: 15 Gy SBRT to primary tumor, nephrectomy 4 weeks later. Assay: immunoSEQ multiplex PCR; the TCRdb copy retains only in-frame clones and omits some. The sample includes 130,000 to 150,000 clones, about 86% of them seen just once. The sequencing here drew on blood, taken from a patient whose treatment included radiotherapy and nephrectomy. The origin of the receptors is a woman in her forties or fifties with renal cell carcinoma.

This clone was seen once. The chain uses TRBV2 and TRBJ2-1; possible D gene TRBD2, 6 bases. This CDR3 has 13 amino acids. Trimming took off 6 bases at V and 8 bases at J, with 14 bases between the two ends. CDR1 is SNHLY, CDR2 FYNNEI, per germline. CDR3 sequence reads: CASRKGRGDEQFF. The CDR3 DNA reads TGTGCCAGCAGAAAGGGACGCGGGGATGAGCAGTTCTTC.

The chain carries TRBV7-2 and TRBJ2-5; D unclear. Germline V gene data show CDR1 as SGHTA and CDR2 as FQGNSA. CDR3 length equals 14 residues. Trimming left V 4 bases short and J 0 bases short, with 9 bases between. CDR3 sequence: CASSSPLNQETQYF. As DNA, the CDR3 is TGTGCCAGCAGCTCACCGTTAAACCAAGAGACCCAGTACTTC.